The clone carrying this TCR beta chain occurred once. Its antigen is as yet unknown. This sample was included in a study of cytomegalovirus exposure and HLA in healthy donors. Donors had nominal health at sampling but likely had unrecorded immune exposures. The CDR3 sequence is 14 residues long. V dropped 5 bases and J dropped 5 bases, with 15 bases sitting between them. Germline V CDR1 and CDR2: SGHTA, FQGNSA. Study-wide results and caveats: An analysis that was carried out later associated 15,000 to 20,000 TCR beta sequences with HLA alleles at 0.05 false discovery rate.

The PCR contained 60 Vbeta and 13 Jbeta primers. Assay used: immunoSEQ multiplex PCR; TCRdb lists only in-frame clones, some missing. Of 150,000 to 200,000 clones detected, 79% appear once; the ten largest clones hold 2.3%. Material for sequencing was PBMCs. This clonotype originated in a woman aged 45-59 years in good health and CMV-seronegative. The gene calls are TRBV7-2 and TRBJ2-5; possible D gene TRBD2, 5 bases. The CDR3 nucleotides read TGTGCCAGCAGCCAACTACTAGGCTCCGAGACCCAGTACTTC. It yields the protein CASSQLLGSETQYF.